The T cell receptor (beta chain) described here comes from a study of human T cells and chemical hapten exposure. As for the study in general: Per-sample TCR yield variability stemmed mainly from small pooled library volume differences.

Study outcomes and limitations: With DPC sensitization, TCRs exceeding 1 in 1000 frequency showed no change. PT1 expanded TCR numbers rose with patch test score.

In regard to this clonotype: Its antigen is unidentified.

TCRdb re-called the RACE reads through MiXCR, storing one row per CDR3 protein. This repertoire shows approximately 90,000 distinct CDR3 sequences, approximately 9.9% found once; its top ten account for about 2%. J lost 3 bases, V lost 2 bases, and 9 bases had no gene match. The CDR3 contains 17 residues. Described time point: patch test 2, 6 weeks after DPC sensitization. Sample treatment: therapeutic diphenylcyclopropenone sensitization with weekly scalp DPC. The receptor was isolated from a man aged 40-55 years with alopecia areata. Some clones in this sample may be carry-over from other donors' samples. The chain carries TRBV12-3 or TRBV12-4 and TRBJ2-4; TRBD1 aligns across 8 bases. This sample comprised whole blood, obtained in connection with sensitization to the hapten diphenylcyclopropenone (DPC). In DNA form, the CDR3 reads TGTGCCAGCAGTTTAATGGCTCAGGGGGCTTTCAAAAACATTCAGTACTTC. Translating it yields CASSLMAQGAFKNIQYF.